A single sample is the source of the 11 T cell receptor beta chains below, sequenced in a study of cytomegalovirus exposure and HLA in healthy donors. Amplification used 60 Vbeta primers and 13 Jbeta primers. TCRdb keeps only in-frame clones here, not all; method: immunoSEQ multiplex PCR. The sample carries approximately 250,000 clones, roughly 78% recorded once. The source material was PBMCs. The receptors derive from a boy aged 10-17 years in good health and CMV-seronegative.

The V gene is TRBV19, the J gene TRBJ1-1; a possible D gene is TRBD1 (5 bases). This CDR3 spans 14 amino acids. V was shortened by 6 bases and J by 1 base, with 12 bases between the two germline ends. Germline V lookup: CDR1 LNHDA, CDR2 SQIVND (reference sequence). Written as DNA, the CDR3 is TGTGCCAGTAGCCCCCCCGGGGGGAACACTGAAGCTTTCTTT. Its protein is CASSPPGGNTEAFF.

V is TRBV19 and J is TRBJ1-1; no clear D. CDR3 length equals 13 residues. Germline lookup yields CDR1 LNHDA and CDR2 SQIVND (reference sequence). V lost 5 bases and J lost 2, with 9 bases in between. CDR3 in DNA: TGTGCCAGTAGTCCACGGGGTAACACTGAAGCTTTCTTT. This sequence encodes CASSPRGNTEAFF.

This chain joins TRBV5-6 and TRBJ1-2, with 7 bases identical to TRBD1. The CDR3 totals 13 residues. Germline CDR1 reads SGHDT; CDR2 reads YYEEEE. Trimming took 4 bases from V and 4 from J; bases not matched to a gene: 4. The CDR3 bases are TGTGCCAGCAGCAAGGGGGCCTTCTATGGCTACACCTTC. Amino acid sequence: CASSKGAFYGYTF.

The V and J genes are TRBV19 and TRBJ1-1; no reliable D call. Trimming left V 1 base short and J 1 base short, with 13 bases between. CDR3 size: 16 residues. The germline V gene encodes CDR1 LNHDA and CDR2 SQIVND (reference sequence). Written as DNA, the CDR3 is TGTGCCAGTAGTATAGCTTTGGCTGGCGGGAACACTGAAGCTTTCTTT. Its protein product is CASSIALAGGNTEAFF. Based on the CDR3 plus reference TRBV19 and TRBJ1-1, the full variable domain is DGGITQSPKYLFRKEGQNVTLSCEQNLNHDAMYWYRQDPGQGLRLIYYSQIVNDFQKGDIAEGYSVSREKKESFPLTVTSAQKNPTAFYLCASSIALAGGNTEAFFGQGTRLTVV.

The chain links TRBV18 to TRBJ2-3, with D possibly matching TRBD2 (5 bases). V dropped 4 bases and J dropped 3 bases, with 20 bases sitting between them. Germline CDR1 is KGHSH and CDR2 is LQKENI. The CDR3 runs 17 residues. The CDR3 coding sequence is TGTGCCAGCTCACTACAGCCCGCACCCGGGAAGACAGATACGCAGTATTTT. It yields the protein CASSLQPAPGKTDTQYF.

DNA for the CDR3: TGCGCCAGCAGCTTGGAATTAGGGGCCGGGGAAAAACTGTTTTTT. It is translated as CASSLELGAGEKLFF. This chain connects TRBV5-1 to TRBJ1-4; tentatively, D is TRBD1 (5 bases). The CDR3 has 15 residues. Trimming took 0 bases from V and 8 from J, leaving 14 bases between them. Germline values: CDR1 SGHRS, CDR2 YFSETQ.

This chain joins TRBV30 and TRBJ1-2, with 8 bases lining up with TRBD1. CDR1 and CDR2 (germline): GTSNPN, SVGIG (reference sequence). CDR3 length equals 13 residues. The V gene end was trimmed by 1 base and the J gene end by 6 bases; junction bases not matched to a gene: 4. The CDR3 region is CAWSAGGADGYTF. The CDR3, as DNA: TGTGCCTGGAGTGCAGGGGGCGCAGATGGCTACACCTTC.

The chain joins TRBV2 to TRBJ1-6, with D unresolved. In germline, CDR1 is SNHLY, CDR2 FYNNEI. Trimming pared 4 bases from V and 0 bases from J, leaving 4 bases between. The CDR3 is 14 amino acids. The CDR3 sequence: CASSGSSYNSPLHF. The CDR3 region has the DNA TGTGCCAGCAGTGGGAGCTCCTATAATTCACCCCTCCACTTT.

The V call is TRBV14, the J call TRBJ2-7; tentatively, D is TRBD1 (5 bases). The CDR3 is made up of 15 amino acids. Trimming left V 1 base short and J 0 bases short, with 10 bases between. Germline V gives CDR1 SGHDN, CDR2 FVKESK. The CDR3 is CASSQALGLSYEQYF. DNA of the CDR3: TGTGCCAGCAGCCAAGCTCTGGGGCTCTCCTACGAGCAGTACTTC.

The chain combines TRBV25-1 with TRBJ2-6, with 7 nucleotides matching TRBD1. CDR3 length equals 17 residues. Germline V gene lookup returns CDR1 MGHDK and CDR2 SYGVNS. V lost 8 bases and J lost 0; bases outside the gene matches: 10. The CDR3 DNA follows: TGTGCCAGCGCAAAACAGGGGTCCTTCTCTGGGGCCAACGTCCTGACTTTC. Translation: CASAKQGSFSGANVLTF.

The chain uses TRBV9 and TRBJ2-7; 10 positions agree with TRBD2. V trimming: 1 base; J trimming: 4 bases; junction bases outside the gene matches: 2. The CDR3 totals 14 residues. Germline V gene sequence: CDR1 SGDLS, CDR2 YYNGEE. CDR3 sequence reads: CASSVSGGEYEQYF. The CDR3 bases are TGTGCCAGCAGCGTAAGCGGGGGGGAGTACGAGCAGTACTTC.